The rows below give T cell receptor beta chains drawn from one sample of a study of regulatory T cells in long-lasting Graves disease. Each CDR3 protein gets one entry after TCRdb re-called the multiplex PCR reads with MiXCR. The sample shows 300,000 to 400,000 distinct CDR3 sequences, about 16% of them seen only once. Sequencing was performed on peripheral blood mononuclear cells (PBMCs), taken at new diagnosis, from a patient treated with antithyroid drugs. The receptor set was obtained from a female donor with Graves disease. Each CDR3 is given with its conserved first and last residue. The order of the fields is J gene, clone size, CDR3 length, D gene, V gene, CDR3 DNA, CDR3 protein. D genes are given only for firm matches. Clone size is not always given. Where it is, it says once, few, many or a class for expanded clones.

j_call: TRBJ2-3; clone_size: many; cdr3_length: 15; d_call: .; v_call: TRBV27; cdr3_nt: TGTGCCAGCAGTTCGAGGGGTATACTCACAGATACGCAGTATTTT; cdr3_aa: CASSSRGILTDTQYF
j_call: TRBJ2-1; clone_size: many; cdr3_length: 16; d_call: TRBD2; v_call: TRBV4-3; cdr3_nt: TGCGCCAGCAGCCAAGAAGCGGGAGGGCCGGGAAATGAGCAGTTCTTC; cdr3_aa: CASSQEAGGPGNEQFF
j_call: TRBJ2-7; clone_size: many; cdr3_length: 12; d_call: .; v_call: TRBV20-1; cdr3_nt: TGCAGTGCTAGCAACAGCTCCTACGAGCAGTACTTC; cdr3_aa: CSASNSSYEQYF
j_call: TRBJ1-5; clone_size: .; cdr3_length: 13; d_call: .; v_call: TRBV5-5; cdr3_nt: TGTGCCAGCAGCAGAGGGACTTATCAGCCCCAGCATTTT; cdr3_aa: CASSRGTYQPQHF
j_call: TRBJ1-5; clone_size: many; cdr3_length: 15; d_call: .; v_call: TRBV3-1; cdr3_nt: TGTGCCAGCAGCCAAGCCCAGCCTGGTATGTCGCCCCAGCATTTT; cdr3_aa: CASSQAQPGMSPQHF
j_call: TRBJ2-1; clone_size: .; cdr3_length: 16; d_call: TRBD2; v_call: TRBV27; cdr3_nt: TGTGCCAGCAGTATAGAACTAGCGGGAGGGGCCAATGAGCAGTTCTTC; cdr3_aa: CASSIELAGGANEQFF
j_call: TRBJ1-2; clone_size: many; cdr3_length: 16; d_call: TRBD1; v_call: TRBV27; cdr3_nt: TGTGCCAGCAGTTTTGTATCGGGACAGGGGGCGGGAGGCTACACCTTC; cdr3_aa: CASSFVSGQGAGGYTF
j_call: TRBJ2-7; clone_size: many; cdr3_length: 15; d_call: .; v_call: TRBV5-1; cdr3_nt: TGCGCCAGCAGCTTGGTGTTGGGTTCCCACTACGAGCAGTACTTC; cdr3_aa: CASSLVLGSHYEQYF
j_call: TRBJ1-1; clone_size: few; cdr3_length: 16; d_call: .; v_call: TRBV15; cdr3_nt: TGTGTCACCAGCAGAGGACCACCGGGGCCGAGGCCTGAAGCTTTCTTT; cdr3_aa: CVTSRGPPGPRPEAFF
j_call: TRBJ2-4; clone_size: .; cdr3_length: 19; d_call: .; v_call: TRBV7-2; cdr3_nt: TGTGCCAGCAGCTTATTAGGTCCGCTACTGAGTTTTCCCAAAAACATTCAGTACTTC; cdr3_aa: CASSLLGPLLSFPKNIQYF
j_call: TRBJ2-5; clone_size: few; cdr3_length: 13; d_call: .; v_call: TRBV6-4; cdr3_nt: TGTGCCAGCCGGGACCTCCCTGGGGAGACCCAGTACTTC; cdr3_aa: CASRDLPGETQYF
j_call: TRBJ1-6; clone_size: few; cdr3_length: 15; d_call: .; v_call: TRBV20-1; cdr3_nt: TGCAGTGCTAGTATGACGGAAGGTCGCGGGTTACCCCTCCACTTT; cdr3_aa: CSASMTEGRGLPLHF
j_call: TRBJ2-6; clone_size: few; cdr3_length: 19; d_call: TRBD1; v_call: TRBV27; cdr3_nt: TGTGCCAGCAGTTTATCTCAGGGGGCCGACCCCTCTGGGGCCAACGTCCTGACTTTC; cdr3_aa: CASSLSQGADPSGANVLTF
j_call: TRBJ1-1; clone_size: many; cdr3_length: 11; d_call: TRBD1; v_call: TRBV19; cdr3_nt: TGTGCCACTGAACAGGGGGCTGAAGCTTTCTTT; cdr3_aa: CATEQGAEAFF
j_call: TRBJ2-7; clone_size: many; cdr3_length: 14; d_call: .; v_call: TRBV12-3/TRBV12-4; cdr3_nt: TGTGCCAGCAGCCCGGGACTCCCTTTTTACGAGCAGTACTTC; cdr3_aa: CASSPGLPFYEQYF
j_call: TRBJ1-1; clone_size: .; cdr3_length: 16; d_call: .; v_call: TRBV2; cdr3_nt: TGTGCCAGCAGTGAAGTTTCGGGGCGCGGGAACACTGAAGCTTTCTTT; cdr3_aa: CASSEVSGRGNTEAFF
j_call: TRBJ1-2; clone_size: many; cdr3_length: 13; d_call: TRBD1; v_call: TRBV5-1; cdr3_nt: TGCGCCAGCAGCTTTGAACAGGGGATCGGCTACACCTTC; cdr3_aa: CASSFEQGIGYTF
j_call: TRBJ2-5; clone_size: many; cdr3_length: 16; d_call: .; v_call: TRBV6-5; cdr3_nt: TGTGCCAGCAGTTACTTCGAACTCAAAAATCGAGAGACCCAGTACTTC; cdr3_aa: CASSYFELKNRETQYF
j_call: TRBJ1-4; clone_size: many; cdr3_length: 17; d_call: TRBD1; v_call: TRBV10-3; cdr3_nt: TGTGCCATCAGTGAGCTTCCAGGGACAGTTCGAGGTCAGAAACTGTTTTTT; cdr3_aa: CAISELPGTVRGQKLFF
j_call: TRBJ1-1; clone_size: once; cdr3_length: 16; d_call: TRBD1; v_call: TRBV4-1; cdr3_nt: TGCGCCAGCAGCCAAGATCACAGGGGGGCGGGCACTGAAGCTTTCTTT; cdr3_aa: CASSQDHRGAGTEAFF
j_call: TRBJ1-2; clone_size: many; cdr3_length: 13; d_call: .; v_call: TRBV30; cdr3_nt: TGTGCCTCCGACCGAACAGGGCGCTATGGCTACACCTTC; cdr3_aa: CASDRTGRYGYTF
j_call: TRBJ2-7; clone_size: .; cdr3_length: 15; d_call: .; v_call: TRBV5-1; cdr3_nt: TGCGCCAGCAGCTCCACCGGGGCACCTCCCTACGAGCAGTACTTC; cdr3_aa: CASSSTGAPPYEQYF
j_call: TRBJ2-5; clone_size: .; cdr3_length: 11; d_call: .; v_call: TRBV7-2; cdr3_nt: TGTGCCAGCAGCGACGAGTGGACCCAGTACTTC; cdr3_aa: CASSDEWTQYF
j_call: TRBJ2-7; clone_size: .; cdr3_length: 17; d_call: TRBD1; v_call: TRBV5-6; cdr3_nt: TGTGCCAGCAGCTTGGCTATGGGGGAGAGGGGGCGCTACGAGCAGTACTTC; cdr3_aa: CASSLAMGERGRYEQYF
j_call: TRBJ1-1; clone_size: many; cdr3_length: 17; d_call: .; v_call: TRBV5-1; cdr3_nt: TGCGCCAGCAGCTTGGTTTCAGACCTAAAAATGAACACTGAAGCTTTCTTT; cdr3_aa: CASSLVSDLKMNTEAFF
j_call: TRBJ1-1; clone_size: few; cdr3_length: 11; d_call: .; v_call: TRBV27; cdr3_nt: TGTGCCAGCAGTTTGTACGGTGAAGCTTTCTTT; cdr3_aa: CASSLYGEAFF
j_call: TRBJ2-4; clone_size: few; cdr3_length: 11; d_call: .; v_call: TRBV28; cdr3_nt: TGTGCCAGCAGCCCCGGCAGGGTACAGTACTTC; cdr3_aa: CASSPGRVQYF
j_call: TRBJ2-5; clone_size: .; cdr3_length: 15; d_call: TRBD2; v_call: TRBV12-3/TRBV12-4; cdr3_nt: TGTGCCAGCAGTTTACTAGCGGGAAACCAAGAGACCCAGTACTTC; cdr3_aa: CASSLLAGNQETQYF
j_call: TRBJ1-2; clone_size: many; cdr3_length: 11; d_call: .; v_call: TRBV29-1; cdr3_nt: TGCAGCGTTGATACCGAGATTGGCTACACCTTC; cdr3_aa: CSVDTEIGYTF
j_call: TRBJ1-1; clone_size: many; cdr3_length: 16; d_call: TRBD1; v_call: TRBV7-9; cdr3_nt: TGTGCCAGCAGCTTAGGGGGACAGGGGGGGAACACTGAAGCTTTCTTT; cdr3_aa: CASSLGGQGGNTEAFF
j_call: TRBJ2-3; clone_size: many; cdr3_length: 12; d_call: .; v_call: TRBV10-1; cdr3_nt: TGCGCCAGCAGTGAGCACAGAGATACGCAGTATTTT; cdr3_aa: CASSEHRDTQYF